These 22 T cell receptor beta chains originate from one sample sequenced in a study of CD8 T cells in Susac syndrome. An amount of RNA that ranged from roughly 0.5 to 1 ug was reverse transcribed with random hexamers. TCRdb analysed the immunoSEQ multiplex PCR reads with MiXCR anew, one entry per CDR3 protein. Here the sample spans about 150,000 distinct CDR3 sequences, around 96% being singletons. Sequencing input: CD8+ T cells from PBMCs. Receptor source: a human donor with multiple sclerosis.

This clonotype was recorded only once. The chain links TRBV7-3 to TRBJ1-5; D gene ambiguous. V was clipped by 6 bases and J by 4 bases, with 16 bases between them. The CDR3 runs 15 residues. The germline CDR1 and CDR2 sequences are SGHTA and FQGTGA. The CDR3 here is CASSSRAGFNQPQHF. The DNA of the CDR3 is TGTGCCAGCAGTTCTCGAGCGGGGTTTAATCAGCCCCAGCATTTT.

This sequence joins TRBV12-5 and TRBJ2-3, with D possibly being TRBD1 (6 bases). The CDR3 contains 16 residues. The V end was cut by 0 bases, the J end by 2 bases, with 12 bases between. Germline CDR1 reads LGHNT; CDR2 reads FRNRAP. CDR3 nucleotides: TGTGCTAGTGGTTTGGTACAGGGTAGCGCCACAGATACGCAGTATTTT. Translation gives CASGLVQGSATDTQYF.

The CDR3 nucleotides read TGTGCCACCAGCAGAGTCAGATACAATGAGCAGTTCTTC. Its protein is CATSRVRYNEQFF. The V and J genes are TRBV15 and TRBJ2-1; D is ambiguous. The CDR3 spans 13 residues. Trimming pared 1 base from V and 4 bases from J, leaving 5 bases between. Germline loops: CDR1 LNHNV, CDR2 YYDKDF (reference sequence).

The chain couples TRBV4-3 to TRBJ1-4; D is unresolved. The CDR3 runs 14 residues. Germline CDR1 reads LGHNA; CDR2 reads YSLEER. Trimming stripped 0 bases from V and 6 bases from J, with 8 bases between. The CDR3 DNA is TGCGCCAGCAGCCAAGACAGCACGGATGAAAAACTGTTTTTT. This encodes CASSQDSTDEKLFF.

The chain employs TRBV7-8 and TRBJ2-7, with 9 bases fitting TRBD1. With V trimmed by 5 bases and J by 6 bases, 5 bases remained unmatched. This CDR3 is built from 13 residues. CDR1 is SGHVS and CDR2 is FQNEAQ in the germline V gene. CDR3 DNA sequence: TGTGCCAGCAGCCCCGGGACAGGGCTCGAGCAGTACTTC. Protein: CASSPGTGLEQYF.

The CDR3 loop is CSAQLAGGYNEQFF. CDR3 bases: TGCAGTGCGCAGCTAGCGGGGGGTTACAATGAGCAGTTCTTC. V is TRBV20-1 and J is TRBJ2-1; TRBD2 agrees at 11 bases. The CDR3 is 14 residues long. Trimming at V came to 6 bases and at J to 4 bases, leaving 5 bases not matched to a gene. The germline CDR1 and CDR2 sequences are DFQATT and SNEGSKA (reference sequence).

V gene TRBV6-6 combines with J gene TRBJ2-7; 11 bases fit TRBD2. This CDR3 comprises 13 residues. Germline-derived CDR1 and CDR2 are MNHNY and SVGAGI (reference sequence). Trimming removed 4 bases from V and 4 bases from J; junction bases left unmatched: 0. The CDR3 region has the DNA TGTGCCAGCAGTTTAGCGGGGGGGTACGAGCAGTACTTC. Translated, it gives CASSLAGGYEQYF.

V gene TRBV18 combines with J gene TRBJ2-7; D remains unclear. The V end lost 3 bases, the J end lost 0 bases, and 9 bases lay between the germline ends. This CDR3 is built from 14 residues. Germline V CDR1 and CDR2: KGHSH, LQKENI. CDR3 sequence: CASSPPADSYEQYF. Written as DNA, the CDR3 is TGTGCCAGCTCACCTCCAGCTGACTCCTACGAGCAGTACTTC.

This chain uses TRBV7-3 with TRBJ2-2; 9 nucleotides line up with TRBD1. CDR1 SGHTA and CDR2 FQGTGA come from the germline V gene. The CDR3 has 17 residues. After removal of 3 bases from V and 4 bases from J, the junction contained 9 bases not matched to a gene. CDR3 coding DNA: TGTGCCAGCAGCTTTCTCCGGGACAGGGTGGGCACCGGGGAGCTGTTTTTT. This codes for CASSFLRDRVGTGELFF.

This clonotype appeared a single time. V and J are TRBV9 and TRBJ1-1; D may be TRBD1 (6 bases). Germline V gene data show CDR1 as SGDLS and CDR2 as YYNGEE. The V end lost 2 bases, the J end lost 0 bases, and 11 bases lay between the germline ends. The CDR3 length is 15 residues. The CDR3: CASSVSGTLNTEAFF. For the CDR3, the DNA is TGTGCCAGCAGCGTGTCCGGGACATTGAACACTGAAGCTTTCTTT.

J is TRBJ1-2 and V is TRBV18; perhaps TRBD1 as D (5 bases). V lost 3 bases to trimming and J lost 2 bases, with 13 bases between them. This CDR3 is built from 15 residues. Germline V gene sequence: CDR1 KGHSH, CDR2 LQKENI. The CDR3 loop is CASSPSSSGNYGYTF. The CDR3 DNA follows: TGTGCCAGCTCACCGTCTTCGTCAGGGAACTATGGCTACACCTTC.

The chain carries TRBV5-6 and TRBJ1-5, with D tentatively TRBD1 (6 bases). CDR3 length equals 15 residues. The germline V gene encodes CDR1 SGHDT and CDR2 YYEEEE. The V and J ends lost 2 bases and 0 bases respectively, with 9 bases between them. In DNA, the CDR3 is TGTGCCAGCAGCTTCGGACAGAATAGCAATCAGCCCCAGCATTTT. Its protein product is CASSFGQNSNQPQHF.

The genes are TRBV30 and TRBJ2-1; D possibly corresponds to TRBD2 (6 bases). The germline gives CDR1 GTSNPN, CDR2 SVGIG (reference sequence). The CDR3 totals 14 residues. Between the trimmed V and J ends, which lost 5 bases and 0 bases, there was a span of 11 bases. CDR3 sequence (DNA): TGTGCCTGGGGGGAGGAGAACTCCTACAATGAGCAGTTCTTC. Encoded protein: CAWGEENSYNEQFF.

The V call is TRBV3-1, the J call TRBJ2-7, with D maybe TRBD1 (6 bases). CDR3 length: 16 amino acids. Per germline, CDR1 LGHDT and CDR2 YNNKEL (reference sequence). Trimming took 3 bases from V and 2 from J, leaving 17 bases between them. CDR3 sequence: CASSHLVSDRTYEQYF. The CDR3 nucleotides read TGTGCCAGCAGCCATCTGGTGTCGGACAGAACCTACGAGCAGTACTTC.

V is TRBV3-1 and J is TRBJ2-5; tentatively, D is TRBD2 (6 bases). V shed 1 base and J shed 0 bases, with 21 bases lying between them. Germline assignment: CDR1 LGHDT and CDR2 YNNKEL (reference sequence). The CDR3 has 19 residues. CDR3 DNA sequence: TGTGCCAGCAGCCAAGGGGCGGGAATCGGGGTTTCGTACCAAGAGACCCAGTACTTC. Translating it yields CASSQGAGIGVSYQETQYF.

The genes are TRBV10-3 and TRBJ2-7, with D tentatively TRBD1 or TRBD2 (5 bases each). Deletions cut 10 bases from V and 4 bases from J, with 11 bases between. Germline CDR1 ENHRY, CDR2 SYGVKD. The CDR3 sequence is 11 residues long. The CDR3 region is CARVREYEQYF. CDR3 nucleotide sequence: TGTGCCAGGGTCAGGGAGTACGAGCAGTACTTC.

The gene calls are TRBV15 and TRBJ2-2; D is undetermined. CDR3 length: 12 residues. V was pared by 2 bases and J by 6 bases, with 4 bases between. CDR1 LNHNV and CDR2 YYDKDF come from the germline V gene (reference sequence). CDR3 in DNA: TGTGCCACCAGCAGATCTTCCGGGGAGCTGTTTTTT. Its translation is CATSRSSGELFF.

This chain uses TRBV5-1 with TRBJ2-7; D assignment may be TRBD1 or TRBD2 (5 bases each). Germline CDR1 SGHRS, CDR2 YFSETQ. V was cut by 2 bases and J by 6 bases, with 15 bases left in between. CDR3 length: 14 amino acids. CDR3 nucleotide sequence: TGCGCCAGCAGCTTCCGGGACCCTAAGGGCGAGCAGTACTTC. Amino acids: CASSFRDPKGEQYF.

For the CDR3, the DNA is TGTGCCAGCAGCGTACCAGCTTCCGGGACAGACTATGGCTACACCTTC. Residues: CASSVPASGTDYGYTF. The J gene is TRBJ1-2, the V gene TRBV9; TRBD1 matches at 7 bases. V lost 1 base to trimming and J lost 3 bases; unmatched junction nucleotides: 9. The CDR3 contains 16 residues. Germline V gene sequence: CDR1 SGDLS, CDR2 YYNGEE.

The chain joins TRBV11-3 to TRBJ2-1; D gene uncertain. The CDR3 loop spans 16 amino acids. CDR1 and CDR2 (germline): SGHNT, YENEEA. V was pared by 5 bases and J by 0 bases, with 14 bases between. DNA for the CDR3: TGTGCCAGCAGCCGAGGTACCCTGAGCTCCTACAATGAGCAGTTCTTC. Translated, it gives CASSRGTLSSYNEQFF.

This clonotype occurred once. The CDR3 loop is CASQASENTEAFF. CDR3 DNA sequence: TGTGCCAGCCAGGCCTCGGAGAACACTGAAGCTTTCTTT. This chain joins TRBV13 and TRBJ1-1; no firm D call. V was pared by 8 bases and J by 1 base, with 11 bases between. The CDR3 is 13 amino acids. CDR1 and CDR2 from the germline V gene are PRHDT and FYEKMQ (reference sequence).

This rearrangement joins TRBV11-2 to TRBJ2-1, with a tentative D call TRBD1 (6 bases). Germline V gene sequence: CDR1 SGHAT, CDR2 FQNNGV. The CDR3 has 16 residues. Between the trimmed V and J ends, which lost 3 bases and 4 bases, there was a span of 16 bases. DNA of the CDR3: TGTGCCAGCAGCTTGGGGATTGGGGGCTTGTACAATGAGCAGTTCTTC. It codes for CASSLGIGGLYNEQFF. Full variable domain (outside the CDR3, taken from reference TRBV11-2 and TRBJ2-1): EAGVAQSPRYKIIEKRQSVAFWCNPISGHATLYWYQQILGQGPKLLIQFQNNGVVDDSQLPKDRFSAERLKGVDSTLKIQPAKLEDSAVYLCASSLGIGGLYNEQFFGPGTRLTVL.